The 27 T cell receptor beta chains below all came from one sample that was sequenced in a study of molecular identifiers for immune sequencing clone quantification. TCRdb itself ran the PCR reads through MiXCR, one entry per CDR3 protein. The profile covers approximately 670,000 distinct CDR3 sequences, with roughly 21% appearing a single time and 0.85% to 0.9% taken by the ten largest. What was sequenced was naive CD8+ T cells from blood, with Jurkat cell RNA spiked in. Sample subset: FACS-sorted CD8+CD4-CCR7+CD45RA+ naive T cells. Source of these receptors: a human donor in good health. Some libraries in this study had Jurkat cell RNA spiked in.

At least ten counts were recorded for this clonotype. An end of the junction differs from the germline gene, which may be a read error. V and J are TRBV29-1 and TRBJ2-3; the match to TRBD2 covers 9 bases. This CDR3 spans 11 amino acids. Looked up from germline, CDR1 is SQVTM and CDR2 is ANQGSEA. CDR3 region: CSGALAGGLIF. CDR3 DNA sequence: TGCAGCGGTGCGCTTGCGGGAGGGCTTATTTTT.

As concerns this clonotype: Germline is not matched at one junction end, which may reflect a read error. The DNA for the CDR3 is TGTGCCAGCAGTCCTAGCACAGATACGCGGTATTTT. Translated, it gives CASSPSTDTRYF. The chain has TRBV11-2 and TRBJ2-3, with D tentatively TRBD2 (5 bases). The CDR3 length is 12 residues. The germline V gene encodes CDR1 SGHAT and CDR2 FQNNGV.

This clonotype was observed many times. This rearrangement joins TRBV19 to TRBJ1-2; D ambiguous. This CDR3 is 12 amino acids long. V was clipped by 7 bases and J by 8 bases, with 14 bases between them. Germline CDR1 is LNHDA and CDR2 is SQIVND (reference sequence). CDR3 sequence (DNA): TGTGCCAGTACCAATGGAGGGCGCGGCTACACCTTC. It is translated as CASTNGGRGYTF.

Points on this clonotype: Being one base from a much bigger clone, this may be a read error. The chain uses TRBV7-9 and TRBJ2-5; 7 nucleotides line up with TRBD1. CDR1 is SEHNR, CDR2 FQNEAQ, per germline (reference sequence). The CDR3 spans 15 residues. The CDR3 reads CAGSSLGTAQETQYF. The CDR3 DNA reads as TGTGCCGGCAGCTCACTGGGGACAGCCCAAGAGACCCAGTACTTC.

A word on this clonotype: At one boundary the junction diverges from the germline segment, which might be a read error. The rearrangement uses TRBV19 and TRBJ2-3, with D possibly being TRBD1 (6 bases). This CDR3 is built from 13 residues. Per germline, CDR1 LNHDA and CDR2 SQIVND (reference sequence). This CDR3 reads CASSILRTVTQYF. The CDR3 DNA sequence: TGTGCCAGTAGTATTCTTAGGACAGTTACGCAGTATTTT.

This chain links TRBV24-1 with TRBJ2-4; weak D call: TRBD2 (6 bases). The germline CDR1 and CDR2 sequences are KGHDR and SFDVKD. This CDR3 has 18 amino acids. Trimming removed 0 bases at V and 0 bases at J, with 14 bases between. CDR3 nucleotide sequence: TGTGCCACCAGTGATTTGCAAGGCGGGACCTTAGCCAAAAACATTCAGTACTTC. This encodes CATSDLQGGTLAKNIQYF.

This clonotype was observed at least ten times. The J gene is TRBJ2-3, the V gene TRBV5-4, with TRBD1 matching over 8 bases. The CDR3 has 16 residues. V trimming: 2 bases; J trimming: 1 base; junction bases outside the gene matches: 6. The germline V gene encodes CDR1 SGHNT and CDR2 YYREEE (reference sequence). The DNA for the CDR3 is TGTGCCAGCAGCTTACGACAGGGGCCGCGCACAGATACGCAGTATTTT. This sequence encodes CASSLRQGPRTDTQYF.

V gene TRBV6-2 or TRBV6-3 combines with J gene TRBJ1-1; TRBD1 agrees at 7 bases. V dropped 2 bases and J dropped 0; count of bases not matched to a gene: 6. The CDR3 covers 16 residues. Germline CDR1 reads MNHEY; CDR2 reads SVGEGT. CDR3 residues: CASSYTETGLNTEAFF. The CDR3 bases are TGTGCCAGCAGTTACACCGAGACAGGGTTGAACACTGAAGCTTTCTTT.

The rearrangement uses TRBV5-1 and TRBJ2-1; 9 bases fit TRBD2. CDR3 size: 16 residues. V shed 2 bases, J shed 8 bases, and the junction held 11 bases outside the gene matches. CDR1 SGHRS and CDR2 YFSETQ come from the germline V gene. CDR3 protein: CASSFIERGDVYEQFF. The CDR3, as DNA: TGCGCCAGCAGCTTCATCGAGCGGGGGGACGTATATGAGCAGTTCTTC.

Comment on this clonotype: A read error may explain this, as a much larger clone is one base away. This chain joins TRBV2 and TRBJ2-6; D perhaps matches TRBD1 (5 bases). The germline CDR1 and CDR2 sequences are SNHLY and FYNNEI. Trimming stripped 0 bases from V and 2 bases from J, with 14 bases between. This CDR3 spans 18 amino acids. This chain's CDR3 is CASSEAPFGRAGANVLTF. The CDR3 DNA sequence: TGTGCCAGCAGTGAAGCTCCCTTCGGCAGGGCTGGGGCCAACGTCCTGACTTTC. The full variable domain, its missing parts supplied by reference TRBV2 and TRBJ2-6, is EPEVTQTPSHQVTQMGQEVILRCVPISNHLYFYWYRQILGQKVEFLVSFYNNEISEKSEIFDDQFSVERPDGSNFTLKIRSTKLEDSAMYFCASSEAPFGRAGANVLTFGAGSRLTVL.

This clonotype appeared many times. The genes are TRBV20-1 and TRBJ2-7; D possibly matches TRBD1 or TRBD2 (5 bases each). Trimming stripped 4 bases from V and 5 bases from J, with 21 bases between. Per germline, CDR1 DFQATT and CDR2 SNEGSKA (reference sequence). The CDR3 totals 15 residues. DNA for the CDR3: TGCAGTGCTAAAATACCCGGGACCGCCTTTGACGAGCAGTACTTC. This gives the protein CSAKIPGTAFDEQYF.

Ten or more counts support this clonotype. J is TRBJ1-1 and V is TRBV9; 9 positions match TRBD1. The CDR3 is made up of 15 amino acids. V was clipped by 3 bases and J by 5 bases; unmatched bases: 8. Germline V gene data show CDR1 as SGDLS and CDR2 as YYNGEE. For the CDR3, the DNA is TGTGCCAGCAGCGCCACAGGGGGCGAGGAAACTGAAGCTTTCTTT. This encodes CASSATGGEETEAFF. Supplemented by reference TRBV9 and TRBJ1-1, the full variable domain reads DSGVTQTPKHLITATGQRVTLRCSPRSGDLSVYWYQQSLDQGLQFLIQYYNGEERAKGNILERFSAQQFPDLHSELNLSSLELGDSALYFCASSATGGEETEAFFGQGTRLTVV.

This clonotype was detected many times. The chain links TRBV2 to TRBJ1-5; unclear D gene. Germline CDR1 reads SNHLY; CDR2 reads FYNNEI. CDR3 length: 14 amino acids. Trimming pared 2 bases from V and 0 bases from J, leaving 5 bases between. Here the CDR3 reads CASSELASNQPQHF. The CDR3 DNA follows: TGTGCCAGCAGTGAATTGGCTAGCAATCAGCCCCAGCATTTT.

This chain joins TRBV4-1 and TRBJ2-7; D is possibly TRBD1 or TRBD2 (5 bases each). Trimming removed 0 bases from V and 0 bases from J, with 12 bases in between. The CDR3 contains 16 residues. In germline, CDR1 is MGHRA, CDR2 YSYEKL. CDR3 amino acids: CASSQDVGTDSYEQYF. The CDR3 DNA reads TGCGCCAGCAGCCAAGATGTGGGGACGGACTCCTACGAGCAGTACTTC.

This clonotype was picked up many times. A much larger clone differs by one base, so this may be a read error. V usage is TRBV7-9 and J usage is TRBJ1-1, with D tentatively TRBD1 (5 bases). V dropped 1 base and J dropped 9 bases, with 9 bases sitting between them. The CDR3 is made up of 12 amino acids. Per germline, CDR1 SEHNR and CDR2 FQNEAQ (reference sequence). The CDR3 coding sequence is TGTGCCAGCAGCTTAGGGGGGTCTCAAGCTTTCTTT. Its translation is CASSLGGSQAFF.

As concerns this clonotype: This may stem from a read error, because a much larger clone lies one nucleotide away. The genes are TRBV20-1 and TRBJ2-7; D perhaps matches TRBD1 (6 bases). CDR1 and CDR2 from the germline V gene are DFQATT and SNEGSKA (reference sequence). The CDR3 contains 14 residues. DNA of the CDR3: TGCAGTGCTAGAGACGACAGGTATTCCTACGAGCTGTACTTC. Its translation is CSARDDRYSYELYF.

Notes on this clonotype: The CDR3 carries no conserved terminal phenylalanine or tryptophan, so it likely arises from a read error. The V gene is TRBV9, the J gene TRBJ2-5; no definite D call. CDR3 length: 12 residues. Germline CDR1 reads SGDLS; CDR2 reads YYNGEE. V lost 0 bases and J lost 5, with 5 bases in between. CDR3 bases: TGTGCCAGCAGCGTAGGAGTGGAGACCCAGTACTCC. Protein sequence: CASSVGVETQYS.

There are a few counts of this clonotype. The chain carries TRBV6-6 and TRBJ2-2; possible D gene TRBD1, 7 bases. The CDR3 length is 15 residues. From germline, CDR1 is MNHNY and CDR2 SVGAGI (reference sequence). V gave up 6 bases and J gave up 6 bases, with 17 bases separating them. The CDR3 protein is CASREGDRAPGELFF. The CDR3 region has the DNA TGTGCCAGCAGGGAGGGAGACAGGGCCCCCGGGGAGCTGTTTTTT.

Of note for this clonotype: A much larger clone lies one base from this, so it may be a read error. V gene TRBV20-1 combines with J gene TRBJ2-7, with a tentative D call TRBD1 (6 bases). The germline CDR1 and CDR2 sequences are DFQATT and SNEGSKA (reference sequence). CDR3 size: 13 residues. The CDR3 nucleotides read TGCAGTGCTAGCGTGGCAGGGGTTTTGGAGCAGCACTTC. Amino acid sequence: CSASVAGVLEQHF.

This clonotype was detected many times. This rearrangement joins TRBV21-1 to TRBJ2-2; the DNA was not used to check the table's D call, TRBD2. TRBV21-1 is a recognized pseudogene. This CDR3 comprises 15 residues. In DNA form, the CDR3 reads TGTGCCAGCCATCAAAGGGAGGGAGACACCGGGGAGCTGTTTTTT. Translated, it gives CASHQREGDTGELFF.

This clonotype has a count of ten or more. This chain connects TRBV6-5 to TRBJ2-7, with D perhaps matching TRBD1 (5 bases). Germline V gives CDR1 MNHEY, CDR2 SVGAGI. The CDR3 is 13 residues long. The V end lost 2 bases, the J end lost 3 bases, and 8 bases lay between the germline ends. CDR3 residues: CASSYGRDYEQYF. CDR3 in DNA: TGTGCCAGCAGTTACGGCAGGGACTACGAGCAGTACTTC.

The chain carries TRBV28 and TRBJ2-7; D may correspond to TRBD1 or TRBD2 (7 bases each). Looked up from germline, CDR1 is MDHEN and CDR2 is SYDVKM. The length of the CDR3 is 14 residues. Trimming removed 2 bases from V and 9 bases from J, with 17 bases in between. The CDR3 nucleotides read TGTGCCAGCAGTTTAGACAGGGAGGGACGTGTGCAGTACTTC. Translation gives CASSLDREGRVQYF.

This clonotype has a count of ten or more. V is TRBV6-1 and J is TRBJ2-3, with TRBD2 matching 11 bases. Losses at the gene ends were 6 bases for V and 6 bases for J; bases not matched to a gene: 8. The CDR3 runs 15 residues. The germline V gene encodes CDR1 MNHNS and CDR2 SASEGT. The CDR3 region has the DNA TGTGCCAGCAGGGATAGCGGGGGGGCCACGGATACGCAGTATTTT. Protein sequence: CASRDSGGATDTQYF.

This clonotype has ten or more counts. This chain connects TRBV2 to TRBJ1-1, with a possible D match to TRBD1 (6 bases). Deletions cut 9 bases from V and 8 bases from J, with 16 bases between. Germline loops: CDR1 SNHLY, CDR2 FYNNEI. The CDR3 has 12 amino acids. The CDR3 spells CASLYRATEAFF. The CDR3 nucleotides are TGTGCCAGTCTCTACAGGGCGACCGAAGCTTTCTTT.

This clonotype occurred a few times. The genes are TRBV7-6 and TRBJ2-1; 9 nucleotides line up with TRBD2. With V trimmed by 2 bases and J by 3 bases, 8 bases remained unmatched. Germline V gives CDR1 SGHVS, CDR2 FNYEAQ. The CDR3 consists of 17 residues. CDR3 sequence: CASSLSLRGRVYNEQFF. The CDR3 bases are TGTGCCAGCAGCTTATCCCTCCGCGGGAGGGTCTACAATGAGCAGTTCTTC.

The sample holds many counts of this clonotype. CDR3 amino acids: CASSQDRGGLTEAFF. In nucleotides, the CDR3 is TGTGCCAGCAGCCAAGATCGGGGGGGCCTCACTGAAGCTTTCTTT. The chain couples TRBV4-2 to TRBJ1-1; perhaps TRBD1 as D (6 bases). Trimming stripped 0 bases from V and 4 bases from J, with 12 bases between. This CDR3 is 15 amino acids long. CDR1 is LGHNA, CDR2 YNFKEQ, per germline.

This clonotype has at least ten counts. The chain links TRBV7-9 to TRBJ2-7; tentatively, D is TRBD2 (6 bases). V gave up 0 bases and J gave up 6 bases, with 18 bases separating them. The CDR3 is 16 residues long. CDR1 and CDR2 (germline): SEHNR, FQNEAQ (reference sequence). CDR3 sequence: CASSLAVGEESGEQYF. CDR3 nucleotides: TGTGCCAGCAGCTTAGCTGTCGGGGAGGAGAGCGGCGAGCAGTACTTC. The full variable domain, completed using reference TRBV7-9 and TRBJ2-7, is DTGVSQNPRHKITKRGQNVTFRCDPISEHNRLYWYRQTLGQGPEFLTYFQNEAQLEKSRLLSDRFSAERPKGSFSTLEIQRTEQGDSAMYLCASSLAVGEESGEQYFGPGTRLTVT.